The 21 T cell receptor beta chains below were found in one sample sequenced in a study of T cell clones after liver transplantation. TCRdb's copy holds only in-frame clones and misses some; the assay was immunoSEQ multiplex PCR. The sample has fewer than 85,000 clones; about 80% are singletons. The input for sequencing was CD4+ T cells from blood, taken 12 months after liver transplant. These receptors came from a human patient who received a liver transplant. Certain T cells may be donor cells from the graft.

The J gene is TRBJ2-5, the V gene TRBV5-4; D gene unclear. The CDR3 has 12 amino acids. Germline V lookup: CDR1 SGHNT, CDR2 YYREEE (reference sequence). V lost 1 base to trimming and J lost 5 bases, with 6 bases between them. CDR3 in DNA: TGTGCCAGCAGCTTGCTCCCGGAGACCCAGTACTTC. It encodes CASSLLPETQYF.

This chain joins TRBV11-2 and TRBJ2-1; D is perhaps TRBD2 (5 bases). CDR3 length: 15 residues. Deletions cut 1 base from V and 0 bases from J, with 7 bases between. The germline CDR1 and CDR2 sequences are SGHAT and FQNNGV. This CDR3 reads CASSLVRDSYNEQFF. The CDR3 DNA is TGTGCCAGCAGCTTAGTTCGGGACTCCTACAATGAGCAGTTCTTC.

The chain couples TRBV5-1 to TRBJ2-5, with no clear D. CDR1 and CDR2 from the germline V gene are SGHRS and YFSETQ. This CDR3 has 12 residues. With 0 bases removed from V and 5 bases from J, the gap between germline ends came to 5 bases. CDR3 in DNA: TGCGCCAGCAGCTTGGGCCCTGAGACCCAGTACTTC. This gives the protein CASSLGPETQYF.

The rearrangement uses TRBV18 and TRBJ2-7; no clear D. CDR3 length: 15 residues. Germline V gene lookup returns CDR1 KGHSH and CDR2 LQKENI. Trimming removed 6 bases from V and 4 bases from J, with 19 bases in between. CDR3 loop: CASSTISSGGYEQYF. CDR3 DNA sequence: TGTGCCAGCTCCACCATATCGTCAGGCGGTTACGAGCAGTACTTC.

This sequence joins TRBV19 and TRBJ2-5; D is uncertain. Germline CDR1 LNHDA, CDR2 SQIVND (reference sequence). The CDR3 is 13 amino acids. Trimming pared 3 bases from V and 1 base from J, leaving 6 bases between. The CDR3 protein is CASSMRVQETQYF. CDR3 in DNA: TGTGCCAGTAGTATGAGAGTCCAAGAGACCCAGTACTTC. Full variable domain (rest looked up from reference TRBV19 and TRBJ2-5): DGGITQSPKYLFRKEGQNVTLSCEQNLNHDAMYWYRQDPGQGLRLIYYSQIVNDFQKGDIAEGYSVSREKKESFPLTVTSAQKNPTAFYLCASSMRVQETQYFGPGTRLLVL.

The DNA of the CDR3 is TGTGCCAGCAGCCAACTTACAGGGAACTATGGCTACACCTTC. Amino acid sequence: CASSQLTGNYGYTF. The chain couples TRBV16 to TRBJ1-2, with a weak D call TRBD1 (6 bases). V gave up 2 bases and J gave up 2 bases, with 9 bases separating them. Germline V CDR1 and CDR2: KGHSY, FQNENV. This CDR3 contains 14 residues.

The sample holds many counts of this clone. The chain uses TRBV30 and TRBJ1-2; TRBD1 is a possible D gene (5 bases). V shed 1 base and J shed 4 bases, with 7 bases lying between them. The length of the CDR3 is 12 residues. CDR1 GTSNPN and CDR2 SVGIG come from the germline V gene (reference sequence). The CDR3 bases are TGTGCCTGGAGTGGTCAGGGCTATGGCTACACCTTC. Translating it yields CAWSGQGYGYTF.

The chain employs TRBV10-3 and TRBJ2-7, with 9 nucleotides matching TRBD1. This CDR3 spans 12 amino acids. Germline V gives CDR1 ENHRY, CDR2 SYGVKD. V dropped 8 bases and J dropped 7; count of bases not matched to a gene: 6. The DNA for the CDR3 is TGTGCCATCGGGGACAGGGCGAGGGAGCAGTACTTC. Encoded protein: CAIGDRAREQYF.

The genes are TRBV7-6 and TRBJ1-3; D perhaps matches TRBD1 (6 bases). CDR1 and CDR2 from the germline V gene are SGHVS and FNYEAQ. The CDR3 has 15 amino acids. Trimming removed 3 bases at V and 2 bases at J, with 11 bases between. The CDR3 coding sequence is TGTGCCAGCAGCTTGGGGGGGGCCGCTGGAAACACCATATATTTT. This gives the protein CASSLGGAAGNTIYF.

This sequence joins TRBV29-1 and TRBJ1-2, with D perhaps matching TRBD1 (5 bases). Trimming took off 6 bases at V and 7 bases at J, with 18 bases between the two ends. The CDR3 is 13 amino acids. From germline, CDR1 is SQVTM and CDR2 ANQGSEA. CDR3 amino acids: CSVVTGPLGGYTF. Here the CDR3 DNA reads TGCAGCGTGGTGACGGGGCCTCTAGGTGGCTACACCTTC.

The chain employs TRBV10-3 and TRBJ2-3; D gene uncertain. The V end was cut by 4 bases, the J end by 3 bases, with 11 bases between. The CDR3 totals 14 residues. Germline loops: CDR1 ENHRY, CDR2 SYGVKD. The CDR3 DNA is TGTGCCATCAGTGGCCTTAAACGTACAGATACGCAGTATTTT. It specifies CAISGLKRTDTQYF.

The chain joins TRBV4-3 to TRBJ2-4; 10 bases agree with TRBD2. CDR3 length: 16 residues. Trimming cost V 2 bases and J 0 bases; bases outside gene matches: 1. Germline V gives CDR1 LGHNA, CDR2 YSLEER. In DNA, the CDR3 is TGCGCCAGCAGCCAAAGACTAGCGGGAGCCAAAAACATTCAGTACTTC. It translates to CASSQRLAGAKNIQYF.

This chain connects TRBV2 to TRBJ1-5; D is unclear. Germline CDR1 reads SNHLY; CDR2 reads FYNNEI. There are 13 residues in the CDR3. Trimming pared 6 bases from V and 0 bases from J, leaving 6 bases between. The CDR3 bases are TGTGCCAGCAGGGAGAATAGCAATCAGCCCCAGCATTTT. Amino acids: CASRENSNQPQHF.

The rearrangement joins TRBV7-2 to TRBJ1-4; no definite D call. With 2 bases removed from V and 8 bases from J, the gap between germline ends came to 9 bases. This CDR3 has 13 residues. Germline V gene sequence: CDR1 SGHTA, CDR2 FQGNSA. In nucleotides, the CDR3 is TGTGCCAGCAGCTTAAGTCTACCCGAAAAACTGTTTTTT. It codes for CASSLSLPEKLFF.

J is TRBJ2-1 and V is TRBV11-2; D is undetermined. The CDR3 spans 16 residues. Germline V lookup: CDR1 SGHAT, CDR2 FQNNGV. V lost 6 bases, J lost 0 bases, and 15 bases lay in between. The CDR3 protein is CASSIQAVSSYNEQFF. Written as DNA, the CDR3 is TGTGCCAGCAGTATTCAGGCCGTGAGCTCCTACAATGAGCAGTTCTTC.

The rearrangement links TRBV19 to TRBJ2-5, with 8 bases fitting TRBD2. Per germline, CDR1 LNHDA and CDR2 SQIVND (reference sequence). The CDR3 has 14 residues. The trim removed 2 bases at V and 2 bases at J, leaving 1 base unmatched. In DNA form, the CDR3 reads TGTGCCAGTAGTATACTAGCGGGTCAAGAGACCCAGTACTTC. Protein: CASSILAGQETQYF.

The CDR3 DNA reads TGTGCCAGCAGTTTTAGGGACTTGGGCGAGCAGTACTTC. Translated, it gives CASSFRDLGEQYF. The chain recombines TRBV27 with TRBJ2-7; possibly TRBD2 for D (6 bases). The V gene's germline CDR1 is MNHEY and CDR2 SMNVEV (reference sequence). V was pared by 3 bases and J by 6 bases, with 12 bases between. The CDR3 sequence is 13 residues long.

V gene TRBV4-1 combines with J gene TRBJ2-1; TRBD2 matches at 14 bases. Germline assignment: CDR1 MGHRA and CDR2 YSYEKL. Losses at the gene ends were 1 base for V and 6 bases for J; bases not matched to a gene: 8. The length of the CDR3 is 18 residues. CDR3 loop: CASSQVDLGLAGVNEQFF. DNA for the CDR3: TGCGCCAGCAGCCAAGTGGATCTGGGACTAGCGGGAGTCAATGAGCAGTTCTTC.

CDR3 coding DNA: TGTGCCAGCAGTGATAGCCCCTTAGCGGGAGCCTACGAGCAGTACTTC. It is translated as CASSDSPLAGAYEQYF. The chain links TRBV6-1 to TRBJ2-7; 9 positions agree with TRBD2. The CDR3 covers 16 residues. Trimming removed 3 bases from V and 2 bases from J; junction bases left unmatched: 8. Germline values: CDR1 MNHNS, CDR2 SASEGT.

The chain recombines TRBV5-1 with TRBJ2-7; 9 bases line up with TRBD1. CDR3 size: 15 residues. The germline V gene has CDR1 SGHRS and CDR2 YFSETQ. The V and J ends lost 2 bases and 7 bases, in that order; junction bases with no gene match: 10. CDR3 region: CASSFSGQGAFEQYF. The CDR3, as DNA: TGCGCCAGCAGCTTCTCGGGACAGGGTGCGTTTGAGCAGTACTTC.

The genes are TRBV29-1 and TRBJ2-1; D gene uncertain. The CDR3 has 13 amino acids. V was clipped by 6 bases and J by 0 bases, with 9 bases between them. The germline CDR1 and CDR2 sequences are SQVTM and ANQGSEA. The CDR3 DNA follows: TGCAGCGTCCGGGCCCTCTCCTACAATGAGCAGTTCTTC. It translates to CSVRALSYNEQFF.